The T cell receptor (beta chain) described here comes from a study of T cell responses to AZD1222 COVID-19 vaccine. Study-wide background: Pooling of second doses given at about 4 or about 12 weeks was done. Overall study findings and caveats: Unmutated variant regions are reportedly targeted by nearly half of spike-specific TCRs. Only five or six AZD1222 recipients were seropositive at baseline. Regions 160-218 and 743-854 dominated among vaccine-associated CD4 TCRs spanning spike.

The germline gives CDR1 SGDLS, CDR2 YYNGEE. Trimming removed 9 bases from V and 8 bases from J, with 17 bases in between. The CDR3 loop spans 12 amino acids. Libraries were prepared by immunoSEQ multiplex PCR; TCRdb keeps only in-frame clonotypes and omits some of them. The sample has roughly 110,000 clones, 75% to 90% seen once. For this clone: Its antigen is still unknown.

The specimen was peripheral blood, collected on day 0 of AZD1222 vaccination. The clonotype was recovered from an adult in good health. The chain couples TRBV9 to TRBJ1-2, with D possibly TRBD1 on 6 matching bases. In DNA form, the CDR3 reads TGTGCCACCCACAGGGTAGCGGGGGGCTACACCTTC. It is translated as CATHRVAGGYTF.